This T cell receptor beta chain originates from a study of blood T cell repertoires in COVID-19. Allocation to cohorts depended on clinical history reported by the participants. Generated by immunoSEQ multiplex PCR, the TCRdb table keeps only in-frame clones and is missing some. This sample has about 160,000 clones, with about four fifths found just once. Trimming removed 11 bases from V and 7 bases from J, with 33 bases in between. CDR1 and CDR2 from the germline V gene are LNHDA and SQIVND (reference sequence). The CDR3 sequence is 18 residues long. Sequenced input: PBMCs or T cells enriched from blood (not recorded which). The rearrangement joins TRBV19 to TRBJ1-5; unclear D gene. This TCR derives from a woman aged 60 to 75 who had recovered from COVID-19. The CDR3 coding sequence is TGTGCCGGACTAAGACCCCCGGCCGCGGAGTTATCATACCAGCCCCAGCATTTT. Encoded protein: CAGLRPPAAELSYQPQHF.